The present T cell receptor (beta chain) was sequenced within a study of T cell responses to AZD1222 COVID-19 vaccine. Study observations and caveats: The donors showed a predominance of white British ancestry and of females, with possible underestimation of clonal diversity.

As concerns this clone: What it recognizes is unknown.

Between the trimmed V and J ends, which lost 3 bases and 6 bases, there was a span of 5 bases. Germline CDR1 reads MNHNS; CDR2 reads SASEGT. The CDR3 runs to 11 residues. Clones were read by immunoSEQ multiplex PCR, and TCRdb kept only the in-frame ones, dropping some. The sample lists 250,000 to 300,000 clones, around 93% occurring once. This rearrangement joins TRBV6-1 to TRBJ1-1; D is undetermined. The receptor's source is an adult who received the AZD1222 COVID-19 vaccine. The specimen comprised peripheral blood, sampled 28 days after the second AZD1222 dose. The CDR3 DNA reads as TGTGCCAGCAGTGACGACCCTGAAGCTTTCTTT. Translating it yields CASSDDPEAFF.